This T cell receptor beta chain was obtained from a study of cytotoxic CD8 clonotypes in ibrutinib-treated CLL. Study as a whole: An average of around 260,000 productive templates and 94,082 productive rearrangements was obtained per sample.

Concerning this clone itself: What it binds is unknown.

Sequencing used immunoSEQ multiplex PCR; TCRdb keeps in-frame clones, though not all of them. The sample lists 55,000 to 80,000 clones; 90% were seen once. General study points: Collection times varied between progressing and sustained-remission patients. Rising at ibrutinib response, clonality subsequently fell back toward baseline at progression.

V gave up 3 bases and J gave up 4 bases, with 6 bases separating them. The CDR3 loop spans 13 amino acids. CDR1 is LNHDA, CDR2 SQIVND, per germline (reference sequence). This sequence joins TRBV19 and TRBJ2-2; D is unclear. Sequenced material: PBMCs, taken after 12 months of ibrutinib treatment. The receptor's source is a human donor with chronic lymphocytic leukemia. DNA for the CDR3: TGTGCCAGTAGTATGGAGCGCACCGGGGAGCTGTTTTTT. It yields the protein CASSMERTGELFF.